This TCR beta chain was captured by sequencing in a study of blood T cell repertoires in COVID-19. On the study more broadly: The samples span acute and convalescent COVID-19 from the United States, Italy and Spain.

Participants reported their clinical history, and cohort assignment relied on those reports. The repertoire was sequenced with immunoSEQ multiplex PCR; TCRdb's copy has only in-frame clones and lacks some. Of about 310,000 clones listed, about 85% are singletons. Trimming cost V 6 bases and J 5 bases, with 13 bases left between them. The length of the CDR3 is 14 residues. CDR1 is LNHDA, CDR2 SQIVND, per germline (reference sequence). The chain combines TRBV19 with TRBJ1-4; D might be TRBD1 (5 bases). The receptor was derived from a woman between 25 and 40 years old who had been exposed to COVID-19. Sequencing used PBMCs or T cells enriched from blood (not recorded which). The CDR3 loop is CASSSRAINEKLFF. In nucleotides, the CDR3 is TGTGCCAGTAGCTCCAGGGCCATCAATGAAAAACTGTTTTTT.